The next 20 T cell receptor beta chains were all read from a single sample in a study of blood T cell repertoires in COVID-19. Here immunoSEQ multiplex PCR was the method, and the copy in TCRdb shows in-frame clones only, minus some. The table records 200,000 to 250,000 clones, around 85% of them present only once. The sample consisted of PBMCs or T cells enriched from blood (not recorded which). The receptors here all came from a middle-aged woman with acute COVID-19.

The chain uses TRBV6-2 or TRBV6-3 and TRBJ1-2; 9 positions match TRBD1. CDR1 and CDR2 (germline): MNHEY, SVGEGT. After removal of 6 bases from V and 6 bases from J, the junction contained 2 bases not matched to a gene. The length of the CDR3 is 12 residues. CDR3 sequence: CASSRQGDGYTF. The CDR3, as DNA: TGTGCCAGCAGCCGACAGGGGGATGGCTACACCTTC.

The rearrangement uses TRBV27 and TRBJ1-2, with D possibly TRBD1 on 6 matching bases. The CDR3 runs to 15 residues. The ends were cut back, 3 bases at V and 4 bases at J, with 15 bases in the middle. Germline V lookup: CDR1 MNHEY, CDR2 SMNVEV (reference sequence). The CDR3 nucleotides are TGTGCCAGCAGTTTCCCCCCCGACAGGACCTATGGCTACACCTTC. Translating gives CASSFPPDRTYGYTF.

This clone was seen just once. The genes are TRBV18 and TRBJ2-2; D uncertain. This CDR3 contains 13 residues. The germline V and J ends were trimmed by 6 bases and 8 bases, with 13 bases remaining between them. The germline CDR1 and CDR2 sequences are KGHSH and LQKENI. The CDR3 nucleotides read TGTGCCAGCTCTACTACCTCTTTAGGGGAGCTGTTTTTT. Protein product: CASSTTSLGELFF.

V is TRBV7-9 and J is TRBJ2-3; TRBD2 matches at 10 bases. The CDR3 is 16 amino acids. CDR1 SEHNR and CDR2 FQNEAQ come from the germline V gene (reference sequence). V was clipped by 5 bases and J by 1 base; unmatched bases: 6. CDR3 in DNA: TGTGCCAGCAGCCCCGGACTAGCGGCCCGCACAGATACGCAGTATTTT. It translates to CASSPGLAARTDTQYF.

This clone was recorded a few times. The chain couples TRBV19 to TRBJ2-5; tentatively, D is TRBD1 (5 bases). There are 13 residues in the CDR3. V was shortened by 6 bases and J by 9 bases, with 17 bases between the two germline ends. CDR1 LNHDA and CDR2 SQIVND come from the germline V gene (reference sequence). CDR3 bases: TGTGCCAGTAGCTCGACATCCCAAGGGGCCCAGTACTTC. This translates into CASSSTSQGAQYF.

CDR3 nucleotide sequence: TGTGCAAGTCGCTTACCGATACTATCAGGGGACGCCCGAAGGACTGAAGCTTTCTTT. Its translation is CASRLPILSGDARRTEAFF. The V call is TRBV12-2, the J call TRBJ1-1; the D call in the table, TRBD1, was not verified against the DNA. TRBV12-2 is annotated as a pseudogene. The CDR3 spans 19 residues.

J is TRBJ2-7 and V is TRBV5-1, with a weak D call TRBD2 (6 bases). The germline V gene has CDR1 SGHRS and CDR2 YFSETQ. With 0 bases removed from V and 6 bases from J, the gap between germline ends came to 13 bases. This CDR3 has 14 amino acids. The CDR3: CASSLAWRGGEQYF. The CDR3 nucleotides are TGCGCCAGCAGCTTGGCTTGGAGGGGCGGCGAGCAGTACTTC.

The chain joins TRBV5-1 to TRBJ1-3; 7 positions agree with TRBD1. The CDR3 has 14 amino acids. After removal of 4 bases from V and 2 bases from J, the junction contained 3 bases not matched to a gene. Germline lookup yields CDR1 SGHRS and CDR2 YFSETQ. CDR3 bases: TGCGCCAGCAGCAGCGACAGGGCTGGAAACACCATATATTTT. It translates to CASSSDRAGNTIYF.

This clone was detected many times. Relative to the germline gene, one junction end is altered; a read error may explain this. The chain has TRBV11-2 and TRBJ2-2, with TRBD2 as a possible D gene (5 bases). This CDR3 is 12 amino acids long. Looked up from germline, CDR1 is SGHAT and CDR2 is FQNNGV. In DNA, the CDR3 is TGTGCAAGCACAACGGGGACCGGGGAGCTGTTTTTT. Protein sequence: CASTTGTGELFF.

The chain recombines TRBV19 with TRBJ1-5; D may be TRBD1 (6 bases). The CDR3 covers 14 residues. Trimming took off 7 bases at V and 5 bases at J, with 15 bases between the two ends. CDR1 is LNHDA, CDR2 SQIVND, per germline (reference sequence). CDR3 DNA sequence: TGTGCCAGTACTCAGTGGGGGGGCGATCAGCCCCAGCATTTT. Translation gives CASTQWGGDQPQHF.

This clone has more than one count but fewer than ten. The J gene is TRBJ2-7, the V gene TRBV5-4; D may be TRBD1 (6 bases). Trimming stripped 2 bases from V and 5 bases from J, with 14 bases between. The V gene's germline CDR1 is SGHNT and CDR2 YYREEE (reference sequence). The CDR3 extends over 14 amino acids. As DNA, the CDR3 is TGTGCCAGCAGCTTACAGGGAAGTCTGGACGAGCAGTACTTC. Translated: CASSLQGSLDEQYF. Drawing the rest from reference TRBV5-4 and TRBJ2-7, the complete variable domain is ETGVTQSPTHLIKTRGQQVTLRCSSQSGHNTVSWYQQALGQGPQFIFQYYREEENGRGNFPPRFSGLQFPNYSSELNVNALELDDSALYLCASSLQGSLDEQYFGPGTRLTVT.

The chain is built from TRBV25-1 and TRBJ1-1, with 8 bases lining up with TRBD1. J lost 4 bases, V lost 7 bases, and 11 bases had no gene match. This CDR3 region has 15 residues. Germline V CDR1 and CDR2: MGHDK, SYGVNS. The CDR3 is CASKGAGGFSTEAFF. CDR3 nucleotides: TGTGCCAGCAAAGGCGCAGGGGGCTTTAGCACTGAAGCTTTCTTT. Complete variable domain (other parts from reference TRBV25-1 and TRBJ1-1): EADIYQTPRYLVIGTGKKITLECSQTMGHDKMYWYQQDPGMELHLIHYSYGVNSTEKGDLSSESTVSRIRTEHFPLTLESARPSHTSQYLCASKGAGGFSTEAFFGQGTRLTVV.

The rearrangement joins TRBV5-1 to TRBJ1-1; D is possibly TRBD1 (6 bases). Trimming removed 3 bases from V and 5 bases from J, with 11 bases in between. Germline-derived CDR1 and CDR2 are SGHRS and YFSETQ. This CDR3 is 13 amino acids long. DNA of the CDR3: TGCGCCAGCAGCTCGCAGGGGCGGACTGAAGCTTTCTTT. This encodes CASSSQGRTEAFF.

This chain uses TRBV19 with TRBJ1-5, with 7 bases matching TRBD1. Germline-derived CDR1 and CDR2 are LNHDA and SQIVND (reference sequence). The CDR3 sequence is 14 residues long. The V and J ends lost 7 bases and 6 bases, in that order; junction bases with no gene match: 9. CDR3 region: CASKLTGDAQPQHF. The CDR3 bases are TGTGCCAGTAAGTTAACAGGGGATGCTCAGCCCCAGCATTTT. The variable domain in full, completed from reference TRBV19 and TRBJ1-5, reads DGGITQSPKYLFRKEGQNVTLSCEQNLNHDAMYWYRQDPGQGLRLIYYSQIVNDFQKGDIAEGYSVSREKKESFPLTVTSAQKNPTAFYLCASKLTGDAQPQHFGDGTRLSIL.

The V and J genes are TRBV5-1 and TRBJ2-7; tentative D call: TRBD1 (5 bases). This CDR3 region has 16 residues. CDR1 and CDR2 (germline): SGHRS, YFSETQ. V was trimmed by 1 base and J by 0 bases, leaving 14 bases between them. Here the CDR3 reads CASSLFGTGPSYEQYF. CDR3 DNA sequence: TGCGCCAGCAGCTTGTTTGGTACAGGTCCCTCCTACGAGCAGTACTTC.

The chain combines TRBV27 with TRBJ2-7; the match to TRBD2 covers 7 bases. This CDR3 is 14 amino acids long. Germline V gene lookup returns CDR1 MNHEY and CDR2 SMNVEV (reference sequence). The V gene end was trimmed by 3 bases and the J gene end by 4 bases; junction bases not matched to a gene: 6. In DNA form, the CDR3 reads TGTGCCAGCAGTTTTGCGGGAGAGGGTTACGAGCAGTACTTC. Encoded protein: CASSFAGEGYEQYF.

CDR3 region: CASSRGTSGGNEQFF. In DNA form, the CDR3 reads TGTGCCAGCAGCCGAGGGACTAGTGGAGGCAATGAGCAGTTCTTC. This chain links TRBV7-9 with TRBJ2-1, with 8 nucleotides matching TRBD2. The germline CDR1 and CDR2 sequences are SEHNR and FQNEAQ (reference sequence). This CDR3 region has 15 residues. V lost 5 bases to trimming and J lost 6 bases; unmatched junction nucleotides: 9.

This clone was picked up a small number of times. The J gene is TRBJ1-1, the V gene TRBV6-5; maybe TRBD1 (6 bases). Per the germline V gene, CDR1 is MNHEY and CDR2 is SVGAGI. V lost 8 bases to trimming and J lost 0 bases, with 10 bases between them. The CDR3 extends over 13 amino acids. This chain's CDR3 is CASADSMNTEAFF. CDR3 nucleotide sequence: TGTGCCAGCGCGGACAGCATGAACACTGAAGCTTTCTTT.

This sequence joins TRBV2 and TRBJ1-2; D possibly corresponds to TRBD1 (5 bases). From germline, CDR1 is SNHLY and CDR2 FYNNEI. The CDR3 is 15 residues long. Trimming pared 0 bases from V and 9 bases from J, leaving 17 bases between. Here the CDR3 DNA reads TGTGCCAGCAGTGAAGCGGAAGGGGTCCCAGAAAGCTACACCTTC. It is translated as CASSEAEGVPESYTF.

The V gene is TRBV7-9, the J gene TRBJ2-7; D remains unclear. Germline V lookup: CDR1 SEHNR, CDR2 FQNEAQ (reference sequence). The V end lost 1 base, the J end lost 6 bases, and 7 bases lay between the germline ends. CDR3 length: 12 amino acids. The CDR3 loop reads CASSLVSIEQYF. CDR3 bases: TGTGCCAGCAGCTTAGTTTCTATCGAGCAGTACTTC.